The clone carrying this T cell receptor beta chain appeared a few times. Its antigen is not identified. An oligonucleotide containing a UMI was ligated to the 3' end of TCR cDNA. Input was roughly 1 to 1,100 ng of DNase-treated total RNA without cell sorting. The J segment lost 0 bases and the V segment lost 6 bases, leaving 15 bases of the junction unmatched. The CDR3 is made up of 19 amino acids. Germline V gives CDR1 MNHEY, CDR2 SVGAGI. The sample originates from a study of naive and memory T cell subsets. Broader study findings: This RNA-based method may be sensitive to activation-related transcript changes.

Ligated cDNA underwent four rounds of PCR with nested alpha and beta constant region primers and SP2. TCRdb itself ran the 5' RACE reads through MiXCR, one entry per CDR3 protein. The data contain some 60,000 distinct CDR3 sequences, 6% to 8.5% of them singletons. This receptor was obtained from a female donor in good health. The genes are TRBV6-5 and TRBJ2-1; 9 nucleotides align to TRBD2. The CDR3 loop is CASSPTSPGLATSYNEQFF. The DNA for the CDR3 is TGTGCCAGCAGCCCCACCAGCCCGGGACTAGCAACCTCCTACAATGAGCAGTTCTTC.